The present T cell receptor (beta chain) was sequenced within a study of blood T cell repertoires in COVID-19. CDR1 SGHTA and CDR2 FQGTGA come from the germline V gene. The CDR3 runs 13 residues. The V end was cut by 5 bases, the J end by 11 bases, with 18 bases between. TCRdb's table, derived via immunoSEQ multiplex PCR, lists solely in-frame clones and lacks some. In the table there are roughly 250,000 clones, more than 75% of which are singletons. The gene calls are TRBV7-3 and TRBJ1-1; D uncertain. The TCR originated in a woman aged 60-75 years with active or convalescent COVID-19. Specimen: peripheral blood. Here the CDR3 DNA reads TGTGCCAGCAGCCCCGGGGTCGGGGAAAGTGCTTTCTTT. Amino acids: CASSPGVGESAFF.